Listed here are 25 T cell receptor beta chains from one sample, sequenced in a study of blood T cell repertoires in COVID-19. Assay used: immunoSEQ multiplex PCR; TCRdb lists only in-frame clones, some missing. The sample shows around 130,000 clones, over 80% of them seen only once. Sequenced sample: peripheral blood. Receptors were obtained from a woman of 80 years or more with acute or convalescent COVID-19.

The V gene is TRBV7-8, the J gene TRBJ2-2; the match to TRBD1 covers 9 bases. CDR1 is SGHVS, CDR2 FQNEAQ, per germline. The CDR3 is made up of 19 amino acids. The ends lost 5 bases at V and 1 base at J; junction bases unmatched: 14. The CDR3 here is CASSPRARDRARNTGELFF. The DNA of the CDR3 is TGTGCCAGCAGCCCCCGAGCCCGGGACAGGGCTAGGAACACCGGGGAGCTGTTTTTT. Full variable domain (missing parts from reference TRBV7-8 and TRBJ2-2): GAGVSQSPRYKVAKRGQDVALRCDPISGHVSLFWYQQALGQGPEFLTYFQNEAQLDKSGLPSDRFFAERPEGSVSTLKIQRTQQEDSAVYLCASSPRARDRARNTGELFFGEGSRLTVL.

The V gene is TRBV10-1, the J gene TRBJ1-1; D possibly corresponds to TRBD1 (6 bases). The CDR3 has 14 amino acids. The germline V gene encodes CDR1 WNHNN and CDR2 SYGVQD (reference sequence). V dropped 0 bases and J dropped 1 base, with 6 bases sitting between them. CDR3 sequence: CASSESTGNTEAFF. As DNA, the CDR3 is TGCGCCAGCAGTGAGTCGACAGGGAACACTGAAGCTTTCTTT.

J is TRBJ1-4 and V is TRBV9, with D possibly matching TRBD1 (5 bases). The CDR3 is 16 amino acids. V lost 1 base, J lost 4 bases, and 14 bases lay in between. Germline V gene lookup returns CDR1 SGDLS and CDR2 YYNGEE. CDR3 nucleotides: TGTGCCAGCAGCGTAAGGGGTAGGGGTAGTAATGAAAAACTGTTTTTT. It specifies CASSVRGRGSNEKLFF.

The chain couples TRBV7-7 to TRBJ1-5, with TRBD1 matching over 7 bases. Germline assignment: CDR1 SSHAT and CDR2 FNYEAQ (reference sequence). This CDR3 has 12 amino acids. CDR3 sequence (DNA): TGTGCTACAGGGGTCGGCTATCAGCCCCAGCATTTT. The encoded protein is CATGVGYQPQHF. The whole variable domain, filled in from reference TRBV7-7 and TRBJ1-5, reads GAGVSQSPRYKVTKRGQDVTLRCDPISSHATLYWYQQALGQGPEFLTYFNYEAQPDKSGLPSDRFSAERPEGSISTLTIQRTEQRDSAMYRCATGVGYQPQHFGDGTRLSIL.

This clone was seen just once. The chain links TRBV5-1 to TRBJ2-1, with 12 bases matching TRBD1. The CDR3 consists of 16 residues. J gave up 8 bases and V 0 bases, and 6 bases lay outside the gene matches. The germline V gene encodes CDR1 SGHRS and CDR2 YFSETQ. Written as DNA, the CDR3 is TGCGCCAGCAGCTTGGTTTCGGGACAGGGGGCCGATGAGCAGTTCTTC. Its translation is CASSLVSGQGADEQFF. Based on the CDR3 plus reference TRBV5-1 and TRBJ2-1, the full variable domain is KAGVTQTPRYLIKTRGQQVTLSCSPISGHRSVSWYQQTPGQGLQFLFEYFSETQRNKGNFPGRFSGRQFSNSRSEMNVSTLELGDSALYLCASSLVSGQGADEQFFGPGTRLTVL.

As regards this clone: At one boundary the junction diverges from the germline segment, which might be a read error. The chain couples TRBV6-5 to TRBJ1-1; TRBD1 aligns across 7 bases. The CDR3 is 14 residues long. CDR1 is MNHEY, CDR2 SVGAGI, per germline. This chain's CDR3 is CASSRDSPNAEAFF. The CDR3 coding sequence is TGTGCCAGCAGTAGGGACAGCCCGAACGCTGAAGCTTTCTTT.

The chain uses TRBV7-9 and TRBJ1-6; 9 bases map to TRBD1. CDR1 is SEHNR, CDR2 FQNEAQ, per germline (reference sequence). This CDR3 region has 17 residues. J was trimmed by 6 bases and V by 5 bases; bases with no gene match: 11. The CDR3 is CASSTPGQGAGNSPLHF. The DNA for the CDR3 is TGTGCCAGCAGCACGCCGGGACAGGGAGCTGGTAATTCACCCCTCCACTTT.

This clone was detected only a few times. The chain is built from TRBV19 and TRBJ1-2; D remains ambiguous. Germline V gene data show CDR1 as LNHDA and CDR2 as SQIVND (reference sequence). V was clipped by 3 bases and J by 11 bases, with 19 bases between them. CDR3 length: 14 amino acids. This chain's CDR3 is CASSIRGFGIRYTF. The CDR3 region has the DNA TGTGCCAGTAGTATCCGCGGGTTCGGGATAAGATACACCTTC.

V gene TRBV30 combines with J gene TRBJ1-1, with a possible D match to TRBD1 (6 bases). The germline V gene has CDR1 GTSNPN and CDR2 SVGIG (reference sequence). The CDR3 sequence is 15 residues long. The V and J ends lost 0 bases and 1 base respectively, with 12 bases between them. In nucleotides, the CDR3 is TGTGCCTGGAGTGTACAGGGACTAAGGAACACTGAAGCTTTCTTT. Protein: CAWSVQGLRNTEAFF.

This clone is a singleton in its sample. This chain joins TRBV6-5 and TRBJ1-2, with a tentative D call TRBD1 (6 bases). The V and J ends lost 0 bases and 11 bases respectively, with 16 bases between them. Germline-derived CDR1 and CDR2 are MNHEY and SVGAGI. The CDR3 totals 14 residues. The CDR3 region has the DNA TGTGCCAGCAGTTACTCGCCAGGGGCGGAGGATTACACCTTC. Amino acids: CASSYSPGAEDYTF.

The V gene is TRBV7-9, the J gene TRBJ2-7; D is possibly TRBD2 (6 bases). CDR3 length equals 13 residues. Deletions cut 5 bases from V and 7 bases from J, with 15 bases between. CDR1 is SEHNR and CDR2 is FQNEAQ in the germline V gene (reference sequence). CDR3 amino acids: CASSPDWAGEQYF. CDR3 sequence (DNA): TGTGCCAGCAGCCCGGATTGGGCGGGGGAGCAGTACTTC.

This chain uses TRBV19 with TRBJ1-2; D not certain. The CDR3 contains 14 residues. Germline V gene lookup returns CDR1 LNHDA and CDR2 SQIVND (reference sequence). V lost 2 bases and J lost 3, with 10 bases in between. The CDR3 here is CASSIRGPDYGYTF. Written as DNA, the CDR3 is TGTGCCAGTAGTATAAGAGGGCCGGACTATGGCTACACCTTC.

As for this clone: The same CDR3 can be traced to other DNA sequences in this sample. The CDR3 sequence: CASSLGQGDEQFF. In DNA, the CDR3 is TGCGCCAGCAGCTTGGGGCAGGGTGATGAGCAGTTCTTC. This chain uses TRBV5-1 with TRBJ2-1; D might be TRBD1 (5 bases). This CDR3 contains 13 residues. Trimming took off 0 bases at V and 8 bases at J, with 9 bases between the two ends. Germline assignment: CDR1 SGHRS and CDR2 YFSETQ. The full variable domain, with the rest looked up from reference TRBV5-1 and TRBJ2-1, is KAGVTQTPRYLIKTRGQQVTLSCSPISGHRSVSWYQQTPGQGLQFLFEYFSETQRNKGNFPGRFSGRQFSNSRSEMNVSTLELGDSALYLCASSLGQGDEQFFGPGTRLTVL.

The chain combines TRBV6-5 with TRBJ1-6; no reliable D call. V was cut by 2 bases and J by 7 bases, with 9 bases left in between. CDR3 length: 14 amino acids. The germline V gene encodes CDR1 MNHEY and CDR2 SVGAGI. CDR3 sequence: CASSYGLANSPLHF. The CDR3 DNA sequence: TGTGCCAGCAGTTACGGTTTGGCAAATTCACCCCTCCACTTT.

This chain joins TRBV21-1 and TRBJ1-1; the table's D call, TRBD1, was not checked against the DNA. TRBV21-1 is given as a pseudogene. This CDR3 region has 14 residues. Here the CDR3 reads CARTTQGTFTEAFF. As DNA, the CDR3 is TGTGCCAGGACCACACAGGGGACCTTCACTGAAGCTTTCTTT.

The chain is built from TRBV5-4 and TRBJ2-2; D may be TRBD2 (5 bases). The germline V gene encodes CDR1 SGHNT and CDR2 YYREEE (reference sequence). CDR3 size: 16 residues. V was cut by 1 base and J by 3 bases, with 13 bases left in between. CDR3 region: CASSLNGGDDTGELFF. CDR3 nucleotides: TGTGCCAGCAGCTTGAACGGAGGCGATGACACCGGGGAGCTGTTTTTT.

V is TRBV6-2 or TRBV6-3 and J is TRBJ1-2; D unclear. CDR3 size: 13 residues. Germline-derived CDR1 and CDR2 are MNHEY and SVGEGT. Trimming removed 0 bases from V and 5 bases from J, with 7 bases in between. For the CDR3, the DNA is TGTGCCAGCAGTTACTCCGACGGGTATGGCTACACCTTC. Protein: CASSYSDGYGYTF.

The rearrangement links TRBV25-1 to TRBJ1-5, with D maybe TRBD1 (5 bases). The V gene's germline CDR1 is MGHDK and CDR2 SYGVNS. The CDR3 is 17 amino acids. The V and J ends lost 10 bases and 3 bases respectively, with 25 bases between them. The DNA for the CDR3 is TGTGCCAAGAACCGAGTGAGGATCAGGGACTTCAATCAGCCCCAGCATTTT. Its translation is CAKNRVRIRDFNQPQHF.

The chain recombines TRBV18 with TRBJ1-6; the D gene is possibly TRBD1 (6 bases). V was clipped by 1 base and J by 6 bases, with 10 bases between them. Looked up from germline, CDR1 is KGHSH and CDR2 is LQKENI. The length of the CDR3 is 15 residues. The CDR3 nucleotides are TGTGCCAGCTCACCACAACGGGGGGCTAATTCACCCCTCCACTTT. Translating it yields CASSPQRGANSPLHF.

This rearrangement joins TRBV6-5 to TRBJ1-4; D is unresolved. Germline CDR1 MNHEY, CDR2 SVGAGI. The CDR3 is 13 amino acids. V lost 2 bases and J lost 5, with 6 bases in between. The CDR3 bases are TGTGCCAGCAGTTACAAGCTGAATGAAAAACTGTTTTTT. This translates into CASSYKLNEKLFF.

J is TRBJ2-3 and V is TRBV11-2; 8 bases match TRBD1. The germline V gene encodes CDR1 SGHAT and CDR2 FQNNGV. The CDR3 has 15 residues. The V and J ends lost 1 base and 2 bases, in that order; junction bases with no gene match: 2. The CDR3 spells CASSLGTGPTDTQYF. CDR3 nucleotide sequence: TGTGCCAGCAGCTTAGGGACAGGGCCCACAGATACGCAGTATTTT. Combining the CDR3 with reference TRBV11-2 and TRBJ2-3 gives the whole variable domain EAGVAQSPRYKIIEKRQSVAFWCNPISGHATLYWYQQILGQGPKLLIQFQNNGVVDDSQLPKDRFSAERLKGVDSTLKIQPAKLEDSAVYLCASSLGTGPTDTQYFGPGTRLTVL.

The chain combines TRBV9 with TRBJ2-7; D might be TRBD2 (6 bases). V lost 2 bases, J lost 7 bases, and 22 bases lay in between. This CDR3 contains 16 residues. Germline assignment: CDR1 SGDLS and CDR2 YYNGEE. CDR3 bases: TGTGCCAGCAGCGTCGGAGCTGGGGGGATTGGAAAAGAGCAGTACTTC. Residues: CASSVGAGGIGKEQYF.

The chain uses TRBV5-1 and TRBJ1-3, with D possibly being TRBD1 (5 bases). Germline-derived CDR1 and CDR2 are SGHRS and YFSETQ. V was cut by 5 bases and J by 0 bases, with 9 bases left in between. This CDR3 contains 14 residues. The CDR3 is CASRLQDSGNTIYF. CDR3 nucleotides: TGCGCCAGCAGGTTACAGGACTCTGGAAACACCATATATTTT.

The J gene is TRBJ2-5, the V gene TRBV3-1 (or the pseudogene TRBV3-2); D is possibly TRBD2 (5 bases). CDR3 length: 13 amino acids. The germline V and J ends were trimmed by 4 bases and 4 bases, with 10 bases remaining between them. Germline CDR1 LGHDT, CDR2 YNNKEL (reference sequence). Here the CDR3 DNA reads TGTGCCAGCAGCCCGGGCGAGGGAGAGACCCAGTACTTC. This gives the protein CASSPGEGETQYF.

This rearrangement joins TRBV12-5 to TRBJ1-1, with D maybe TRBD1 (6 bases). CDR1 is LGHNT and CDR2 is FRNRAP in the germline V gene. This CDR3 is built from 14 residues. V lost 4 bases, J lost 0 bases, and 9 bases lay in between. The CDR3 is CASGSRGLNTEAFF. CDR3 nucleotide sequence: TGTGCTAGTGGTTCCAGGGGTTTGAACACTGAAGCTTTCTTT.